One sample yielded the 15 T cell receptor beta chains listed below, sequenced in a study of blood T cell repertoires in COVID-19. The table came from immunoSEQ multiplex PCR; TCRdb's copy has only in-frame clones and leaves some out. The top ten clones hold over 4.5% of a sample with approximately 190,000 clones, 70% to 90% of them seen once. The source material was peripheral blood. The receptor set was obtained from a man aged 80 or over with acute or convalescent COVID-19.

This clone has more than one count but fewer than ten. The CDR3 reads CASSLGSLYGYTF. The CDR3 DNA reads TGTGCCAGCAGTCTCGGGAGCCTATATGGCTACACCTTC. The chain carries TRBV6-5 and TRBJ1-2; D gene ambiguous. CDR1 is MNHEY, CDR2 SVGAGI, per germline. Trimming stripped 5 bases from V and 5 bases from J, with 12 bases between. This CDR3 contains 13 residues.

The V gene is TRBV19, the J gene TRBJ1-5; D is possibly TRBD1 (5 bases). The V and J ends lost 10 bases and 0 bases respectively, with 16 bases between them. The CDR3 runs 15 residues. From germline, CDR1 is LNHDA and CDR2 SQIVND (reference sequence). The CDR3 DNA reads as TGTGCCACCCTGGGGCGGGGATTTAGCAATCAGCCCCAGCATTTT. This translates into CATLGRGFSNQPQHF.

This clone turned up a few times. The V call is TRBV7-2, the J call TRBJ2-7, with TRBD1 matching over 7 bases. V trimming: 5 bases; J trimming: 4 bases; junction bases outside the gene matches: 5. Germline V gene lookup returns CDR1 SGHTA and CDR2 FQGNSA. CDR3 length: 13 amino acids. In DNA form, the CDR3 reads TGTGCCAGCAGCCGGGACAGAGGTTACGAGCAGTACTTC. As protein: CASSRDRGYEQYF.

The chain recombines TRBV24-1 with TRBJ2-2, with 10 bases identical to TRBD2. This CDR3 region has 16 residues. CDR1 and CDR2 (germline): KGHDR, SFDVKD. J gave up 5 bases and V 4 bases, and 6 bases lay outside the gene matches. CDR3 nucleotide sequence: TGTGCCACCAGTGACCCAGCGGGAGGGCAAACCGGGGAGCTGTTTTTT. Amino acid sequence: CATSDPAGGQTGELFF.

V usage is TRBV9 and J usage is TRBJ1-2, with D unclear. The V and J ends lost 4 bases and 4 bases respectively, with 11 bases between them. The CDR3 has 13 amino acids. Germline CDR1 reads SGDLS; CDR2 reads YYNGEE. CDR3 residues: CASSPVSTYGYTF. The CDR3 DNA sequence: TGTGCCAGCAGCCCCGTCTCTACCTATGGCTACACCTTC. Drawing the rest from reference TRBV9 and TRBJ1-2, the complete variable domain is DSGVTQTPKHLITATGQRVTLRCSPRSGDLSVYWYQQSLDQGLQFLIQYYNGEERAKGNILERFSAQQFPDLHSELNLSSLELGDSALYFCASSPVSTYGYTFGSGTRLTVV.

The CDR3: CASGLGGGAEETQYF. The CDR3 nucleotides are TGTGCTAGTGGTTTAGGAGGGGGCGCAGAGGAGACCCAGTACTTC. The chain combines TRBV12-5 with TRBJ2-5; the D gene is possibly TRBD1 (7 bases). CDR3 length: 15 amino acids. Trimming shortened V by 3 bases and J by 5 bases, and 16 bases separated the two germline ends. Germline loops: CDR1 LGHNT, CDR2 FRNRAP.

In this sample, this clone turned up a few times. V usage is TRBV11-3 and J usage is TRBJ2-6; 7 positions match TRBD1. Germline V gives CDR1 SGHNT, CDR2 YENEEA. This CDR3 has 17 residues. J gave up 3 bases and V 6 bases, and 11 bases lay outside the gene matches. The DNA for the CDR3 is TGTGCCAGCAGTCCTGGGACGTACAGGGGTGGGGCCAACGTCCTGACTTTC. Encoded protein: CASSPGTYRGGANVLTF.

In its sample, this clone was seen once. The rearrangement joins TRBV7-8 to TRBJ2-7; 11 bases match TRBD2. The CDR3 is made up of 14 amino acids. Germline V gene sequence: CDR1 SGHVS, CDR2 FQNEAQ. J lost 2 bases, V lost 8 bases, and 5 bases had no gene match. The CDR3 here is CASRLGLAAYEQYV. CDR3 sequence (DNA): TGTGCCAGCCGCCTGGGACTAGCGGCCTACGAGCAGTACGTC.

The V and J genes are TRBV5-4 and TRBJ2-5; a weak D match, TRBD1 (5 bases). V gave up 0 bases and J gave up 5 bases, with 14 bases separating them. CDR1 and CDR2 from the germline V gene are SGHNT and YYREEE (reference sequence). The CDR3 totals 15 residues. The chain's CDR3 is CASSLGGRAGETQYF. The CDR3 nucleotides read TGTGCCAGCAGCTTGGGGGGCAGGGCAGGTGAGACCCAGTACTTC.

CDR3 amino acids: CASSYGQGLSYEQYF. CDR3 bases: TGTGCCAGCAGTTACGGACAGGGACTATCCTACGAGCAGTACTTC. The chain joins TRBV6-6 to TRBJ2-7; D may be TRBD1 (8 bases). Between the trimmed V and J ends, which lost 2 bases and 1 base, there was a span of 12 bases. The length of the CDR3 is 15 residues. Germline CDR1 reads MNHNY; CDR2 reads SVGAGI (reference sequence).

The chain carries TRBV4-1 and TRBJ2-1; TRBD2 aligns across 10 bases. Per germline, CDR1 MGHRA and CDR2 YSYEKL. The ends lost 0 bases at V and 5 bases at J; junction bases unmatched: 13. This CDR3 is 19 amino acids long. Written as DNA, the CDR3 is TGCGCCAGCAGCCAAGATCAGTACCAAGCGGGAGGGCCCAACAATGAGCAGTTCTTC. Protein sequence: CASSQDQYQAGGPNNEQFF.

This clone was detected once. This sequence joins TRBV5-1 and TRBJ2-3, with a possible D match to TRBD2 (6 bases). The length of the CDR3 is 15 residues. CDR1 and CDR2 from the germline V gene are SGHRS and YFSETQ. V dropped 4 bases and J dropped 0 bases, with 12 bases sitting between them. CDR3 DNA sequence: TGCGCCAGCAGCGTCCTAGCGCCCAGCACAGATACGCAGTATTTT. Translating it yields CASSVLAPSTDTQYF.

The rearrangement joins TRBV18 to TRBJ1-1; D is unresolved. From germline, CDR1 is KGHSH and CDR2 LQKENI. Trimming took off 2 bases at V and 1 base at J, with 8 bases between the two ends. This CDR3 region has 14 residues. The CDR3 sequence is CASSPSPPNTEAFF. DNA of the CDR3: TGTGCCAGCTCACCAAGCCCACCGAACACTGAAGCTTTCTTT. Full variable domain (remainder filled in from reference TRBV18 and TRBJ1-1): NAGVMQNPRHLVRRRGQEARLRCSPMKGHSHVYWYRQLPEEGLKFMVYLQKENIIDESGMPKERFSAEFPKEGPSILRIQQVVRGDSAAYFCASSPSPPNTEAFFGQGTRLTVV.

In this sample, this clone turned up a few times. The V call is TRBV5-5, the J call TRBJ1-5, with D perhaps TRBD1 (6 bases). V lost 1 base and J 4 bases, leaving 12 bases between the germline ends. The CDR3 runs to 15 residues. Germline lookup yields CDR1 SGHKS and CDR2 YYEKEE (reference sequence). The CDR3 DNA is TGTGCCAGCAGCTTGAACGAAGGGGGAAATCAGCCCCAGCATTTT. Translation gives CASSLNEGGNQPQHF. Combining the CDR3 with reference TRBV5-5 and TRBJ1-5 gives the whole variable domain DAGVTQSPTHLIKTRGQQVTLRCSPISGHKSVSWYQQVLGQGPQFIFQYYEKEERGRGNFPDRFSARQFPNYSSELNVNALLLGDSALYLCASSLNEGGNQPQHFGDGTRLSIL.

This chain connects TRBV6-2 or TRBV6-3 to TRBJ2-7; 8 bases are a match to TRBD1. CDR3 length: 14 amino acids. V lost 5 bases, J lost 2 bases, and 5 bases stayed unmatched. The germline V gene has CDR1 MNHEY and CDR2 SVGEGT. DNA for the CDR3: TGTGCCAGCAGTAGACAGGGGAATCCCTACGAGCAGTACGTC. Its protein is CASSRQGNPYEQYV.